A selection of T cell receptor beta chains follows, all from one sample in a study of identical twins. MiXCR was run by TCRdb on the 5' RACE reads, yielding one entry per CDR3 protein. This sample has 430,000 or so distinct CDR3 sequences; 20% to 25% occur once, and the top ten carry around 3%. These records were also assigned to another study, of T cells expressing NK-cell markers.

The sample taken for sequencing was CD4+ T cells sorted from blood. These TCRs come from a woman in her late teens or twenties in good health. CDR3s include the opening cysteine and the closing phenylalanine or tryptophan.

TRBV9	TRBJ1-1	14	CASSPSNGHTEAFF
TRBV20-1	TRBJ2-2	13	CSAFRGPTGELFF
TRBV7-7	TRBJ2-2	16	CASSPIGASNTGELFF
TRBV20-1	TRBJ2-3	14	CSATGGLGTDTQYF
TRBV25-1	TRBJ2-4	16	CASSGNTGTGGYIQYF
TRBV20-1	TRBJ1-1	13	CSAPGQTGTMAFF
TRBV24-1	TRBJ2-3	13	CATSGQGTDTQYF
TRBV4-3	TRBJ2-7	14	CASSQDPPSGEQYF
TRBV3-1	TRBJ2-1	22	CASSQDISAWLAPSSSYNEQFF
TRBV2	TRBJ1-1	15	CASRDRGFLNTEAFF
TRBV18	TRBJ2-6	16	CASSHDGFSGANVLTF
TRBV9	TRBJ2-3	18	CASSVATFGSGRTDTQYF
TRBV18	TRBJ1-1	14	CASSPTSGGTEAFF
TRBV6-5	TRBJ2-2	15	CASSYGGAYTGELFF
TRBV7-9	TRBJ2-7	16	CASSTHWDRKSYEQYF
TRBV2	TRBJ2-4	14	CASSESQTGNIQYF
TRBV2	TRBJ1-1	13	CASRADRNTEAFF
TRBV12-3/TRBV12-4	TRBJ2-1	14	CASRGTSGENEQFF
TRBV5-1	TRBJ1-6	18	CASSLTPSGVAYNSPLHF
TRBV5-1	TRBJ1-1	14	CASSYLYRAPEAFF
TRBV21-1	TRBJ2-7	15	CASRIVGREKYEQYF
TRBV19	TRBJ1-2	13	CASSPARGYGYTF
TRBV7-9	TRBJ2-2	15	CASISAAAYTGELFF